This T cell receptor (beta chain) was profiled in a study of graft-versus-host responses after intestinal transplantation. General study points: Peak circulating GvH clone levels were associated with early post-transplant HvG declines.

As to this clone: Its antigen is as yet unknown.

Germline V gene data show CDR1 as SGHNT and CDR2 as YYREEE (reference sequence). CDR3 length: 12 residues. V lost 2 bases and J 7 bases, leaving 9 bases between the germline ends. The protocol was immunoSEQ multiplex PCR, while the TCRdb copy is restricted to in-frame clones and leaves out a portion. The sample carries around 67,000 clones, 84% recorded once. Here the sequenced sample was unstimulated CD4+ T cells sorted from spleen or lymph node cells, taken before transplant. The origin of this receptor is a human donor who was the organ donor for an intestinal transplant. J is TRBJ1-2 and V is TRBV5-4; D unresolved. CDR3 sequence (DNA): TGTGCCAGCAGCTTTCGAGGGCTTGGCTACACCTTC. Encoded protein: CASSFRGLGYTF.